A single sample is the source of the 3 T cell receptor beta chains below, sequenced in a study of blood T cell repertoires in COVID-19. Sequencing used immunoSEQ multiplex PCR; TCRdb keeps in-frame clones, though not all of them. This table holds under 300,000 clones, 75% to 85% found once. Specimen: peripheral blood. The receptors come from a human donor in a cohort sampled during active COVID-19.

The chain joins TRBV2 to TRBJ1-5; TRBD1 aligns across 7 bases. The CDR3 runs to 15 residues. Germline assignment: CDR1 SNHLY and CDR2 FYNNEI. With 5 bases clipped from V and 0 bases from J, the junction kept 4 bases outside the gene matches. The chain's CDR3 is CASSWDSRSNQPQHF. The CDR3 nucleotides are TGTGCCAGCAGTTGGGACAGCCGTAGCAATCAGCCCCAGCATTTT. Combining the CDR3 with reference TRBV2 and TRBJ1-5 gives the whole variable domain EPEVTQTPSHQVTQMGQEVILRCVPISNHLYFYWYRQILGQKVEFLVSFYNNEISEKSEIFDDQFSVERPDGSNFTLKIRSTKLEDSAMYFCASSWDSRSNQPQHFGDGTRLSIL.

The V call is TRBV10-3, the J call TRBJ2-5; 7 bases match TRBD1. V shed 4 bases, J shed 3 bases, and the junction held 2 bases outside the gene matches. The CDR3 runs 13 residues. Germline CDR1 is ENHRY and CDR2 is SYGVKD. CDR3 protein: CAISVGTEETQYF. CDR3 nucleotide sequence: TGTGCCATCAGTGTCGGGACAGAAGAGACCCAGTACTTC.

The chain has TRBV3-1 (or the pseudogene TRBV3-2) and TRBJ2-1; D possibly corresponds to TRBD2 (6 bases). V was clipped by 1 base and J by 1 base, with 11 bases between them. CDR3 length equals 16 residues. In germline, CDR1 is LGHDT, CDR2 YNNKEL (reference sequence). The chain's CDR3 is CASSQAGLVSYNEQFF. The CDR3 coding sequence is TGTGCCAGCAGCCAAGCGGGACTGGTTTCCTACAATGAGCAGTTCTTC.